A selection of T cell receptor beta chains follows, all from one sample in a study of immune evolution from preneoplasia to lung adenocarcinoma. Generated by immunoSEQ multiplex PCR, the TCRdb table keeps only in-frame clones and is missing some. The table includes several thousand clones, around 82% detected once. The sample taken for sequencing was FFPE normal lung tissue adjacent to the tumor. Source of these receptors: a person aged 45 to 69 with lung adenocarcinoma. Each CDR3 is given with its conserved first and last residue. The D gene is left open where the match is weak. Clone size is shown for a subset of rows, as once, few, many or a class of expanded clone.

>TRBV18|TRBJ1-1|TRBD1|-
CASSPLQGEAFF
TGTGCCAGCTCACCACTACAGGGGGAAGCTTTCTTT
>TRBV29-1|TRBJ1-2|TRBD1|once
CSVSGTGVVGYTF
TGCAGCGTGTCCGGGACAGGGGTTGTTGGCTACACCTTC
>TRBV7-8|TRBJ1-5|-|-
CASSAGGNQPQHF
TGTGCCAGCAGCGCCGGGGGCAATCAGCCCCAGCATTTT
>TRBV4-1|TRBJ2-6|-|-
CASSQKGTESGANVLTF
TGCGCCAGCAGCCAGAAGGGAACAGAGTCTGGGGCCAACGTCCTGACTTTC
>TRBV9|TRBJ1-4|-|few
CASSVLGGDNEKLFF
TGTGCCAGCAGCGTTTTAGGGGGGGATAATGAAAAACTGTTTTTT
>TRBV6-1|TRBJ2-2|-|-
CASSEGQQGWDTGELFF
TGTGCCAGCAGTGAGGGTCAACAGGGCTGGGACACCGGGGAGCTGTTTTTT
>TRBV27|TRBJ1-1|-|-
CASSRGANTEAFF
TGTGCCAGCAGCAGGGGCGCGAACACTGAAGCTTTCTTT
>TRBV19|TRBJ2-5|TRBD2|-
CASSKGGSGQETQYF
TGTGCCAGTAGTAAAGGCGGGAGCGGGCAAGAGACCCAGTACTTC
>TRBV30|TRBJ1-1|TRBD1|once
CASGQGNTEAFF
TGTGCCAGCGGACAGGGAAACACTGAAGCTTTCTTT
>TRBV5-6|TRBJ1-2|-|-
CASGGTGPEWPYGYTF
TGTGCCAGCGGGGGCACAGGGCCGGAGTGGCCCTATGGCTACACCTTC
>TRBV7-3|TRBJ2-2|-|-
CASSLRGATGELFF
TGTGCCAGCAGCTTAAGGGGGGCCACCGGGGAGCTGTTTTTT
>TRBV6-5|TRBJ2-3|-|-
CASSYKGTDTQYF
TGTGCCAGCAGTTATAAGGGCACAGATACGCAGTATTTT
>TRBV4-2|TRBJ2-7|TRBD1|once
CASSQPGTGTYEQYF
TGTGCCAGCAGCCAACCCGGGACAGGGACTTACGAGCAGTACTTC
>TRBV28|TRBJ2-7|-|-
CASSSPQYSSYEQYF
TGTGCCAGCAGTTCCCCACAGTACTCCTCCTACGAGCAGTACTTC
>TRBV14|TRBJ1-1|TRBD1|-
CASSPQGANTEAFF
TGTGCCAGCAGCCCCCAGGGGGCCAACACTGAAGCTTTCTTT
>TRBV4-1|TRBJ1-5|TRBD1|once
CASSPTTGGSQPQHF
TGCGCCAGCAGCCCGACCACAGGGGGCTCTCAGCCCCAGCATTTT
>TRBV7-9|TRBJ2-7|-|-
CASTPVTRYEQYF
TGTGCCAGCACCCCCGTTACCCGATACGAGCAGTACTTC
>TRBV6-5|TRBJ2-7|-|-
CASSTGGSVNYEQYF
TGTGCCAGCAGCACCGGGGGTAGTGTAAACTACGAGCAGTACTTC
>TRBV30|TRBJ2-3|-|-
CAWSVTDTQYF
TGTGCCTGGAGTGTCACAGATACGCAGTATTTT
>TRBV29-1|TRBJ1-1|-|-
CSVGGVGGAFF
TGCAGCGTTGGAGGGGTTGGTGGAGCTTTCTTT
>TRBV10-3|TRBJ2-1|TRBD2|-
CAISQSTSRGPFYNEQFF
TGTGCCATCAGCCAATCGACTAGCCGGGGACCATTCTACAATGAGCAGTTCTTC
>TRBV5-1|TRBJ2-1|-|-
CASSLGPPKNEQFF
TGCGCCAGCAGCTTGGGACCTCCAAAGAATGAGCAGTTCTTC
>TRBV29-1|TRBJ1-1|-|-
CSVRTNDLEAFF
TGCAGCGTGAGGACAAATGACCTTGAAGCTTTCTTT
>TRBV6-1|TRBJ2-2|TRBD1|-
CASSESPRGQGAGELFF
TGTGCCAGCAGTGAATCCCCCCGTGGGCAGGGGGCCGGGGAGCTGTTTTTT
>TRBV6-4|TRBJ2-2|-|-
CASARESNTGELFF
TGTGCCAGCGCGAGGGAGTCGAACACCGGGGAGCTGTTTTTT
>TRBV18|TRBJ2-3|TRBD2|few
CASSRLAGTSTDTQYF
TGTGCCAGCTCACGACTAGCGGGGACTAGCACAGATACGCAGTATTTT
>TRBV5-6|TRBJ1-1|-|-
CASTPGLGEAFF
TGTGCCAGCACACCAGGGTTGGGTGAAGCTTTCTTT
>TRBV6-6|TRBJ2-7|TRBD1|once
CASSYSEGAGEQYF
TGTGCCAGCAGTTACTCCGAGGGGGCCGGAGAGCAGTACTTC
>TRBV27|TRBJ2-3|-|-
CASRLGAAGLTQYF
TGTGCCAGCAGACTGGGGGCCGCCGGCCTTACGCAGTATTTT
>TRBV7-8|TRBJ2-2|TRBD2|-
CASSPSGSMTTGELFF
TGTGCCAGCAGCCCTAGCGGGAGTATGACCACCGGGGAGCTGTTTTTT
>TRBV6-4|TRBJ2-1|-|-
CASSDSRLDRQFF
TGTGCCAGCAGTGACTCGAGGCTAGACCGGCAGTTCTTC
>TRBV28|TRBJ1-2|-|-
CASSLLNYGYTF
TGTGCCAGCAGTTTATTAAACTATGGCTACACCTTC
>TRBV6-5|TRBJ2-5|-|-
CASSRTAQETQYF
TGTGCCAGCAGTCGGACAGCCCAAGAGACCCAGTACTTC
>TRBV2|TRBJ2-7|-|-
CASRAYSGPYEQYF
TGTGCCAGCAGGGCTTATTCAGGCCCCTACGAGCAGTACTTC
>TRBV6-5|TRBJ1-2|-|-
CASSSRDYGYTF
TGTGCCAGCAGTTCGAGGGACTATGGCTACACCTTC
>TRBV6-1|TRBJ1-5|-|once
CASVERDTNQPQHF
TGTGCCAGCGTCGAACGGGACACCAATCAGCCCCAGCATTTT
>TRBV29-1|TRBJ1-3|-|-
CSPTVSGNTIYF
TGCAGCCCGACAGTCTCTGGAAACACCATATATTTT
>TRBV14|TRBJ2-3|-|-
CASSQDPAGTSTDTQYF
TGTGCCAGCAGCCAAGATCCTGCCGGGACTTCCACAGATACGCAGTATTTT
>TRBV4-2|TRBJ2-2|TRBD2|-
CASSQADLTSGTGELFF
TGTGCCAGCAGCCAAGCAGATCTGACTAGCGGCACCGGGGAGCTGTTTTTT
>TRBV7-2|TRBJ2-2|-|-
CASSVKANTGELFF
TGTGCCAGCAGCGTCAAGGCGAACACCGGGGAGCTGTTTTTT
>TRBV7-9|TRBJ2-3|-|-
CASSSQNRDTQYF
TGTGCCAGCAGCTCACAAAACAGGGATACGCAGTATTTT